Presented here are 20 T cell receptor beta chains from one specimen sequenced in a study of cytomegalovirus exposure and HLA in healthy donors. Researchers ran the PCR with 60 Vbeta and 13 Jbeta primers. Measured with immunoSEQ multiplex PCR; TCRdb has only the in-frame clones, and not every one. The table lists about 120,000 clones, roughly 82% of them singletons, with about a tenth in the top ten. Sequencing was performed on PBMCs. The receptor set was obtained from a man aged 40-50 years in good health and CMV-seropositive.

The V and J genes are TRBV11-2 and TRBJ2-5, with 7 bases that match TRBD1. Germline CDR1 reads SGHAT; CDR2 reads FQNNGV. With V trimmed by 5 bases and J by 4 bases, 13 bases remained unmatched. This CDR3 has 16 residues. The CDR3 nucleotides read TGTGCCAGCAGCCAGGACATAACAGGGGTGGGAGAGACCCAGTACTTC. This codes for CASSQDITGVGETQYF.

The gene calls are TRBV10-3 and TRBJ2-1, with 7 bases fitting TRBD1. The CDR3 length is 13 residues. The V and J ends lost 6 bases and 4 bases, in that order; junction bases with no gene match: 3. From germline, CDR1 is ENHRY and CDR2 SYGVKD. As DNA, the CDR3 is TGTGCCATCAGGGGGGACAGATACAATGAGCAGTTCTTC. Protein product: CAIRGDRYNEQFF.

The chain uses TRBV11-2 and TRBJ2-1; TRBD2 matches at 9 bases. The ends lost 5 bases at V and 9 bases at J; junction bases unmatched: 8. Per germline, CDR1 SGHAT and CDR2 FQNNGV. This CDR3 region has 14 residues. Written as DNA, the CDR3 is TGTGCCAGCAGCGCCATGGCGGGGGGGCTTGAGCAGTTCTTC. Translating it yields CASSAMAGGLEQFF.

The chain couples TRBV27 to TRBJ1-2; D is possibly TRBD1 (5 bases). Germline CDR1 reads MNHEY; CDR2 reads SMNVEV (reference sequence). Deletions cut 6 bases from V and 0 bases from J, with 11 bases between. The CDR3 is 14 residues long. As DNA, the CDR3 is TGTGCCAGCAGAATGGACACCCCTAACTATGGCTACACCTTC. Amino acids: CASRMDTPNYGYTF.

The chain has TRBV10-1 and TRBJ2-3; D is possibly TRBD1 (5 bases). The CDR3 covers 17 residues. The V and J ends lost 1 base and 0 bases respectively, with 14 bases between them. Germline values: CDR1 WNHNN, CDR2 SYGVQD (reference sequence). The chain's CDR3 is CASSEYPGNSSTDTQYF. The CDR3 region has the DNA TGCGCCAGCAGTGAGTATCCAGGGAACAGTAGCACAGATACGCAGTATTTT.

V gene TRBV5-4 combines with J gene TRBJ2-1; weak D call: TRBD1 (5 bases). The V gene's germline CDR1 is SGHNT and CDR2 YYREEE (reference sequence). Deletions cut 4 bases from V and 7 bases from J, with 15 bases between. This CDR3 spans 14 amino acids. CDR3: CASSGRVLWNEQFF. The CDR3 bases are TGTGCCAGCAGCGGCAGGGTATTGTGGAATGAGCAGTTCTTC.

A note on this clone: Other nucleotide sequences from this sample produce the same CDR3. The rearrangement joins TRBV6-4 to TRBJ2-3, with a weak D call TRBD2 (5 bases). There are 16 residues in the CDR3. The V gene's germline CDR1 is MRHNA and CDR2 SNTAGT. Trimming pared 3 bases from V and 0 bases from J, leaving 13 bases between. CDR3 residues: CASSETSGESTDTQYF. The CDR3 DNA reads TGTGCCAGCAGTGAAACTAGTGGGGAAAGCACAGATACGCAGTATTTT.

Only a few counts were recorded for this clone. This chain connects TRBV28 to TRBJ1-5; a possible D gene is TRBD1 (5 bases). The length of the CDR3 is 12 residues. Between the trimmed V and J ends, which lost 10 bases and 1 base, there was a span of 8 bases. Germline loops: CDR1 MDHEN, CDR2 SYDVKM. CDR3 region: CATRQSNQPQHF. The CDR3 bases are TGTGCCACCAGACAGAGCAATCAGCCCCAGCATTTT.

J is TRBJ2-1 and V is TRBV4-2; D is perhaps TRBD1 (5 bases). The ends were cut back, 8 bases at V and 8 bases at J, with 22 bases in the middle. This CDR3 region has 15 residues. CDR1 and CDR2 (germline): LGHNA, YNFKEQ. The CDR3 nucleotides read TGTGCCAGCCAGGGCGCGGCCCGGGCCTGGGATGAGCAGTTCTTC. It specifies CASQGAARAWDEQFF.

The rearrangement uses TRBV7-8 and TRBJ1-3; the D gene is possibly TRBD1 (5 bases). This CDR3 comprises 15 residues. Per germline, CDR1 SGHVS and CDR2 FQNEAQ. The V gene lost 5 bases and the J gene lost 4 bases, with 15 bases spanning the gap. Written as DNA, the CDR3 is TGTGCCAGCAGCCCCCGACGGAGGGACGGAAACACCATATATTTT. The encoded protein is CASSPRRRDGNTIYF.

The chain carries TRBV7-2 and TRBJ1-2; D perhaps matches TRBD1 (6 bases). Germline V gene data show CDR1 as SGHTA and CDR2 as FQGNSA. The CDR3 runs 14 residues. Trimming took 2 bases from V and 7 from J, leaving 14 bases between them. CDR3 amino acids: CASSLYRERRGYTF. DNA for the CDR3: TGTGCCAGCAGCTTATACAGGGAGAGGCGTGGCTACACCTTC.

The chain is built from TRBV9 and TRBJ2-5; D is possibly TRBD2 (5 bases). Germline-derived CDR1 and CDR2 are SGDLS and YYNGEE. The CDR3 contains 15 residues. Trimming took 2 bases from V and 5 from J, leaving 16 bases between them. The CDR3 region has the DNA TGTGCCAGCAGCGTTGGGGAGACCCCAAGTGAGACCCAGTACTTC. Translated, it gives CASSVGETPSETQYF.

This clone was recorded a few times. The CDR3 DNA reads TGTGCCAGCAGCCGACAGGATGATGAGCAGTTCTTC. It specifies CASSRQDDEQFF. This chain joins TRBV11-3 and TRBJ2-1; a possible D gene is TRBD1 (6 bases). Trimming took off 5 bases at V and 8 bases at J, with 10 bases between the two ends. The germline V gene encodes CDR1 SGHNT and CDR2 YENEEA. CDR3 length: 12 amino acids.

In its sample, this clone was seen a few times. The V and J genes are TRBV6-6 and TRBJ2-7, with D perhaps TRBD2 (5 bases). Germline lookup yields CDR1 MNHNY and CDR2 SVGAGI (reference sequence). V was cut by 1 base and J by 6 bases, with 7 bases left in between. CDR3 length equals 12 residues. DNA of the CDR3: TGTGCCAGCAGTTACTTCCGGGGCGAGCAGTACTTC. Residues: CASSYFRGEQYF.

The chain recombines TRBV6-4 with TRBJ1-2; 8 bases align to TRBD1. Trimming cost V 0 bases and J 4 bases; bases outside gene matches: 4. The length of the CDR3 is 15 residues. Germline V lookup: CDR1 MRHNA, CDR2 SNTAGT. CDR3 protein: CASSDSTTGAYGYTF. In DNA, the CDR3 is TGTGCCAGCAGTGACTCGACGACAGGGGCCTATGGCTACACCTTC.

V usage is TRBV28 and J usage is TRBJ1-2, with D hard to call. Germline CDR1 MDHEN, CDR2 SYDVKM. The V end lost 6 bases, the J end lost 2 bases, and 16 bases lay between the germline ends. The CDR3 has 15 amino acids. Here the CDR3 DNA reads TGTGCCAGCAGGTCCCCGACCGGAGTAAACTATGGCTACACCTTC. This sequence encodes CASRSPTGVNYGYTF.

The chain uses TRBV10-3 and TRBJ2-5; D may be TRBD2 (7 bases). Germline CDR1 ENHRY, CDR2 SYGVKD. This CDR3 has 15 amino acids. V lost 4 bases and J lost 1, with 13 bases in between. The CDR3 region is CAISVPGGPQETQYF. The CDR3 region has the DNA TGTGCCATCAGTGTTCCGGGGGGCCCCCAAGAGACCCAGTACTTC.

The chain has TRBV5-1 and TRBJ2-1, with 7 bases fitting TRBD1. The CDR3 is made up of 16 amino acids. CDR1 SGHRS and CDR2 YFSETQ come from the germline V gene. The ends lost 4 bases at V and 8 bases at J; junction bases unmatched: 15. CDR3 in DNA: TGCGCCAGCAGCCGATCCCAAATGACAGGGTTGGATGAGCAGTTCTTC. Residues: CASSRSQMTGLDEQFF.

The table lists this clone with a count of one. The chain is built from TRBV2 and TRBJ2-7, with a possible D match to TRBD1 (5 bases). Trimming stripped 4 bases from V and 2 bases from J, with 12 bases between. CDR1 and CDR2 from the germline V gene are SNHLY and FYNNEI. The CDR3 covers 14 residues. Written as DNA, the CDR3 is TGTGCCAGCAGTGCGCTTGGGGCCACCTACGAGCAGTACTTC. It is translated as CASSALGATYEQYF.

There are a few counts of this clone. The identical CDR3 is also encoded by other nucleotide sequences in the sample. The chain links TRBV5-1 to TRBJ2-1; TRBD1 might be the D (6 bases). The V end was cut by 2 bases, the J end by 2 bases, with 8 bases between. The germline gives CDR1 SGHRS, CDR2 YFSETQ. This CDR3 has 14 residues. This chain's CDR3 is CASSFSGAYNEQFF. Here the CDR3 DNA reads TGCGCCAGCAGCTTTTCAGGGGCCTACAATGAGCAGTTCTTC. The full variable domain, rest sourced from reference TRBV5-1 and TRBJ2-1, is KAGVTQTPRYLIKTRGQQVTLSCSPISGHRSVSWYQQTPGQGLQFLFEYFSETQRNKGNFPGRFSGRQFSNSRSEMNVSTLELGDSALYLCASSFSGAYNEQFFGPGTRLTVL.